This TCR beta chain was captured by sequencing in a study of patients and donors after allogeneic stem cell transplantation. CDR3 length: 16 residues. The V gene lost 4 bases and the J gene lost 3 bases, with 15 bases spanning the gap. From germline, CDR1 is KGHSH and CDR2 LQKENI. TCRdb re-called the RT-PCR reads through MiXCR, storing one row per CDR3 protein. The sample yields approximately 250,000 distinct CDR3 sequences, less than 15% seen once. The source is a human donor who was either an allogeneic HSCT recipient or a stem cell or donor lymphocyte infusion donor (not recorded which). It is not recorded whose cells these are; they may come from a transplant donor. The chain carries TRBV18 and TRBJ2-2; either TRBD1 or TRBD2 may fit D (5 bases each). The sequenced sample consisted of blood, either unsorted or a sorted T cell fraction (not recorded which). Here the CDR3 DNA reads TGTGCCAGCTCACAAATCGGGACGGAATACACCGGGGAGCTGTTTTTT. Translation gives CASSQIGTEYTGELFF. The full variable domain, completed using reference TRBV18 and TRBJ2-2, is NAGVMQNPRHLVRRRGQEARLRCSPMKGHSHVYWYRQLPEEGLKFMVYLQKENIIDESGMPKERFSAEFPKEGPSILRIQQVVRGDSAAYFCASSQIGTEYTGELFFGEGSRLTVL.